One and the same sample provided the 32 T cell receptor beta chains below, sequenced in a study of control samples from healthy donors and cancer patients (dated by TCRdb to the early 2020s). Receptors were amplified or captured by the immunoSEQ multiplex PCR assay. TCRdb's version of the immuneACCESS table is confined to in-frame rearrangements and falls short of the full clone set. An unresolved V gene accounts for under half of the shortfall where checked; the remainder is of unknown origin. This sample comprises 150,000 to 200,000 clones, 91% of them detected only once. The ten largest clones capture about 1.6% of the sample. The sample was blood. The source of these receptors is a woman aged 30 to 39 in good health.

This clone was picked up a small number of times. This chain connects TRBV6-2 or TRBV6-3 to TRBJ1-5; D call uncertain. V dropped 3 bases and J dropped 0 bases, with 9 bases sitting between them. This CDR3 is 15 amino acids long. CDR1 is MNHEY, CDR2 SVGEGT, per germline. CDR3 amino acids: CASSYQGNSNQPQHF. The CDR3 DNA is TGTGCCAGCAGTTATCAAGGGAATAGCAATCAGCCCCAGCATTTT.

V usage is TRBV12-3 or TRBV12-4 and J usage is TRBJ1-6; D not certain. Trimming took 4 bases from V and 7 from J, leaving 8 bases between them. The CDR3 sequence is 13 residues long. CDR3 loop: CASSYGQNSPLHF. The CDR3 DNA follows: TGTGCCAGCAGTTATGGCCAAAATTCACCCCTCCACTTT.

The chain employs TRBV24-1 and TRBJ2-3; 12 bases match TRBD2. The CDR3 spans 17 residues. Germline loops: CDR1 KGHDR, CDR2 SFDVKD. After removal of 4 bases from V and 1 base from J, the junction contained 5 bases not matched to a gene. The CDR3 bases are TGTGCCACCAGTGACCCTAGCGGGAGGGCCGGCACAGATACGCAGTATTTT. Translated, it gives CATSDPSGRAGTDTQYF.

V and J are TRBV7-3 and TRBJ2-1; D is unresolved. The CDR3 loop spans 15 amino acids. The V end was cut by 1 base, the J end by 2 bases, with 9 bases between. Per germline, CDR1 SGHTA and CDR2 FQGTGA. The CDR3 region is CASSLNPQTYNEQFF. In nucleotides, the CDR3 is TGTGCCAGCAGCTTAAACCCACAGACCTACAATGAGCAGTTCTTC.

The chain links TRBV7-7 to TRBJ2-2, with D tentatively TRBD2 (5 bases). The CDR3 runs to 15 residues. Trimming pared 2 bases from V and 1 base from J, leaving 8 bases between. The V gene's germline CDR1 is SSHAT and CDR2 FNYEAQ (reference sequence). CDR3 in amino acids: CASSLSGVNTGELFF. The DNA for the CDR3 is TGTGCCAGCAGCTTATCCGGGGTGAACACCGGGGAGCTGTTTTTT.

The chain links TRBV11-2 to TRBJ2-2; 8 bases match TRBD2. Trimming at V came to 5 bases and at J to 1 base, leaving 6 bases not matched to a gene. This CDR3 comprises 16 residues. Germline V gene sequence: CDR1 SGHAT, CDR2 FQNNGV. DNA for the CDR3: TGTGCCAGCAGCCCCGGACTAGCCGGGAACACCGGGGAGCTGTTTTTT. This sequence encodes CASSPGLAGNTGELFF.

The chain uses TRBV7-9 and TRBJ2-5; D possibly matches TRBD1 or TRBD2 (6 bases each). Germline lookup yields CDR1 SEHNR and CDR2 FQNEAQ (reference sequence). With 1 base removed from V and 6 bases from J, the gap between germline ends came to 9 bases. The CDR3 length is 13 residues. The CDR3 DNA sequence: TGTGCCAGCAGCTTAGGGGGGGCGCAGACCCAGTACTTC. This encodes CASSLGGAQTQYF.

The J gene is TRBJ1-1, the V gene TRBV7-8, with no clear D. The V gene lost 5 bases and the J gene lost 1 base, with 11 bases spanning the gap. The V gene's germline CDR1 is SGHVS and CDR2 FQNEAQ. The CDR3 spans 14 residues. The CDR3 DNA reads as TGTGCCAGCAGCGCTAGCGAGGGGAACACTGAAGCTTTCTTT. Translating it yields CASSASEGNTEAFF.

The chain combines TRBV7-9 with TRBJ2-1; 11 positions match TRBD2. Germline V CDR1 and CDR2: SEHNR, FQNEAQ (reference sequence). CDR3 length: 15 amino acids. V lost 3 bases and J lost 6; bases outside the gene matches: 4. The CDR3 DNA follows: TGTGCCAGCAGCTTCCTAGCGGGAGGAGCCAATGAGCAGTTCTTC. It encodes CASSFLAGGANEQFF.

The gene calls are TRBV6-1 and TRBJ1-5, with D perhaps TRBD1 (6 bases). The CDR3 spans 17 residues. Germline loops: CDR1 MNHNS, CDR2 SASEGT. The V gene lost 4 bases and the J gene lost 0 bases, with 16 bases spanning the gap. Here the CDR3 DNA reads TGTGCCAGCAGTGGTGCCCCGGGACACGATAGCAATCAGCCCCAGCATTTT. It translates to CASSGAPGHDSNQPQHF.

The rearrangement links TRBV7-2 to TRBJ2-1; D gene uncertain. The ends were cut back, 0 bases at V and 6 bases at J, with 6 bases in the middle. Germline CDR1 and CDR2: SGHTA and FQGNSA. This CDR3 spans 13 amino acids. In nucleotides, the CDR3 is TGTGCCAGCAGCTTAGCGTTGCCCAATGAGCAGTTCTTC. Its translation is CASSLALPNEQFF. The whole variable domain, filled in from reference TRBV7-2 and TRBJ2-1, reads GAGVSQSPSNKVTEKGKDVELRCDPISGHTALYWYRQSLGQGLEFLIYFQGNSAPDKSGLPSDRFSAERTGGSVSTLTIQRTQQEDSAVYLCASSLALPNEQFFGPGTRLTVL.

The rearrangement links TRBV18 to TRBJ1-1; TRBD1 aligns across 7 bases. Germline V lookup: CDR1 KGHSH, CDR2 LQKENI. The CDR3 is 15 amino acids. The ends lost 2 bases at V and 0 bases at J; junction bases unmatched: 3. CDR3 amino acids: CASSPDRDMNTEAFF. The CDR3 nucleotides are TGTGCCAGCTCACCAGACAGGGACATGAACACTGAAGCTTTCTTT.

A single count supports this clone. The V gene is TRBV9, the J gene TRBJ1-1; D perhaps matches TRBD1 (5 bases). From germline, CDR1 is SGDLS and CDR2 YYNGEE. V shed 0 bases and J shed 3 bases, with 9 bases lying between them. This CDR3 contains 14 residues. The CDR3 is CASSVEGSDTEAFF. The CDR3 region has the DNA TGTGCCAGCAGCGTAGAGGGGTCGGACACTGAAGCTTTCTTT. The full variable domain, in which reference TRBV9 and TRBJ1-1 provide the parts outside the CDR3, is DSGVTQTPKHLITATGQRVTLRCSPRSGDLSVYWYQQSLDQGLQFLIQYYNGEERAKGNILERFSAQQFPDLHSELNLSSLELGDSALYFCASSVEGSDTEAFFGQGTRLTVV.

The chain couples TRBV7-9 to TRBJ2-2, with 11 bases identical to TRBD2. Germline CDR1 and CDR2: SEHNR and FQNEAQ (reference sequence). This CDR3 is 15 amino acids long. V lost 6 bases, J lost 6 bases, and 6 bases stayed unmatched. In DNA form, the CDR3 reads TGTGCCAGCAGTACTAGCGGGGGTACACCCGGGGAGCTGTTTTTT. Translated, it gives CASSTSGGTPGELFF.

J is TRBJ2-3 and V is TRBV11-3; TRBD2 aligns across 12 bases. V trimming: 1 base; J trimming: 5 bases; junction bases outside the gene matches: 1. The CDR3 runs to 15 residues. CDR1 is SGHNT and CDR2 is YENEEA in the germline V gene. The CDR3 loop is CASSLASGGEDTQYF. CDR3 bases: TGTGCCAGCAGCTTAGCTAGCGGGGGGGAAGATACGCAGTATTTT. Drawing the rest from reference TRBV11-3 and TRBJ2-3, the complete variable domain is EAGVVQSPRYKIIEKKQPVAFWCNPISGHNTLYWYLQNLGQGPELLIRYENEEAVDDSQLPKDRFSAERLKGVDSTLKIQPAELGDSAVYLCASSLASGGEDTQYFGPGTRLTVL.

The chain couples TRBV11-2 to TRBJ2-7; D possibly corresponds to TRBD1 (5 bases). CDR1 is SGHAT, CDR2 FQNNGV, per germline. Between the trimmed V and J ends, which lost 0 bases and 3 bases, there was a span of 9 bases. The CDR3 contains 14 residues. The CDR3 is CASSLESQGYEQYF. The CDR3 coding sequence is TGTGCCAGCAGCTTAGAATCTCAGGGCTACGAGCAGTACTTC.

The chain recombines TRBV9 with TRBJ1-2, with D maybe TRBD1 (6 bases). This CDR3 spans 14 amino acids. In germline, CDR1 is SGDLS, CDR2 YYNGEE. With 0 bases removed from V and 5 bases from J, the gap between germline ends came to 11 bases. CDR3 DNA sequence: TGTGCCAGCAGCGTAGATGGAGGGGGTTATGGCTACACCTTC. Amino acid sequence: CASSVDGGGYGYTF.

The chain is built from TRBV7-9 and TRBJ1-2; the D gene is possibly TRBD1 (6 bases). Germline assignment: CDR1 SEHNR and CDR2 FQNEAQ (reference sequence). V shed 7 bases and J shed 5 bases, with 11 bases lying between them. CDR3 length: 12 amino acids. CDR3 coding DNA: TGTGCCAGCACCCGGACAGAGTATGGCTACACCTTC. Amino acid sequence: CASTRTEYGYTF.

This clone has only one observation. The V gene is TRBV12-5, the J gene TRBJ2-1, with 11 bases fitting TRBD2. The V and J ends lost 2 bases and 3 bases, in that order; junction bases with no gene match: 3. Germline-derived CDR1 and CDR2 are LGHNT and FRNRAP. CDR3 length: 16 amino acids. Written as DNA, the CDR3 is TGTGCTAGTGGTTTGACTAGCGGGGGCCTCTACAATGAGCAGTTCTTC. Translated, it gives CASGLTSGGLYNEQFF.

This chain links TRBV11-3 with TRBJ2-7; possible D gene TRBD2, 6 bases. Trimming pared 1 base from V and 5 bases from J, leaving 12 bases between. Germline CDR1 and CDR2: SGHNT and YENEEA. This CDR3 has 14 amino acids. For the CDR3, the DNA is TGTGCCAGCAGCTTAGCGGGGGTAGCGGACGAGCAGTACTTC. Translation gives CASSLAGVADEQYF.

V and J are TRBV11-2 and TRBJ1-1; 8 bases align to TRBD1. The CDR3 is made up of 17 amino acids. Germline lookup yields CDR1 SGHAT and CDR2 FQNNGV. Germline trimming cut 1 base from V and 0 bases from J; bases unmatched to any gene: 7. CDR3 residues: CASSLGQGARLNTEAFF. The CDR3 DNA reads TGTGCCAGCAGCTTAGGCCAGGGGGCGCGTTTGAACACTGAAGCTTTCTTT.

V and J are TRBV9 and TRBJ1-3; TRBD1 might be the D (5 bases). The germline V and J ends were trimmed by 1 base and 4 bases, with 9 bases remaining between them. CDR1 is SGDLS, CDR2 YYNGEE, per germline. The CDR3 sequence is 14 residues long. DNA for the CDR3: TGTGCCAGCAGCGTAAGGACAAACGGAAACACCATATATTTT. It specifies CASSVRTNGNTIYF.

The chain uses TRBV25-1 and TRBJ2-7; tentative D call: TRBD1 (5 bases). The CDR3 covers 13 residues. V gave up 6 bases and J gave up 3 bases, with 12 bases separating them. Germline CDR1 and CDR2: MGHDK and SYGVNS. For the CDR3, the DNA is TGTGCCAGCAGGGACACTGGATTCTACGAGCAGTACTTC. Translated, it gives CASRDTGFYEQYF.

This clone has only one observation. The rearrangement links TRBV10-3 to TRBJ1-4; D is perhaps TRBD1 (6 bases). Trimming shortened V by 0 bases and J by 2 bases, and 7 bases separated the two germline ends. The V gene's germline CDR1 is ENHRY and CDR2 SYGVKD. The CDR3 has 15 residues. This CDR3 reads CAISESDSTNEKLFF. The CDR3 coding sequence is TGTGCCATCAGTGAGTCGGACAGTACTAATGAAAAACTGTTTTTT.

The V and J genes are TRBV6-2 or TRBV6-3 and TRBJ2-5; TRBD2 aligns across 12 bases. The germline V gene has CDR1 MNHEY and CDR2 SVGEGT. CDR3 length: 15 amino acids. V shed 2 bases, J shed 5 bases, and the junction held 3 bases outside the gene matches. CDR3 DNA sequence: TGTGCCAGCAGTTACACTAGCGGGAGGTCTGAGACCCAGTACTTC. Translation: CASSYTSGRSETQYF.

This sequence joins TRBV5-1 and TRBJ1-6; the D gene is possibly TRBD1 (6 bases). The CDR3 covers 15 residues. Germline CDR1 SGHRS, CDR2 YFSETQ. V was shortened by 4 bases and J by 11 bases, with 19 bases between the two germline ends. The CDR3 DNA is TGCGCCAGCAGCCTGACGACAGGACCTTACACACCCCTCCACTTT. Protein product: CASSLTTGPYTPLHF.

This clone has just a few counts. The CDR3 is CASSLGTGTYEQYF. The CDR3 bases are TGTGCCAGCAGTTTGGGGACAGGGACCTACGAGCAGTACTTC. The rearrangement links TRBV28 to TRBJ2-7; 9 bases match TRBD1. V gave up 3 bases and J gave up 2 bases; unmatched junction bases: 2. CDR1 is MDHEN and CDR2 is SYDVKM in the germline V gene. This CDR3 is built from 14 residues.

The chain has TRBV20-1 and TRBJ2-7; 7 bases agree with TRBD1. The CDR3 has 15 amino acids. V dropped 3 bases and J dropped 1; count of bases not matched to a gene: 9. Germline lookup yields CDR1 DFQATT and CDR2 SNEGSKA (reference sequence). For the CDR3, the DNA is TGCAGTGCTAGTTCGACAGGGTCCGCTTCCTACGAGCAGTACTTC. Its translation: CSASSTGSASYEQYF.

The J gene is TRBJ2-1, the V gene TRBV7-7; 12 nucleotides match TRBD1. Germline CDR1 SSHAT, CDR2 FNYEAQ (reference sequence). The CDR3 contains 14 residues. J lost 8 bases, V lost 8 bases, and 7 bases had no gene match. CDR3 protein: CASELRDRGHEQFF. DNA of the CDR3: TGTGCCAGCGAACTGAGGGACAGGGGGCATGAGCAGTTCTTC.

This chain uses TRBV5-4 with TRBJ2-1; D call uncertain. Between the trimmed V and J ends, which lost 0 bases and 5 bases, there was a span of 3 bases. There are 12 residues in the CDR3. The germline CDR1 and CDR2 sequences are SGHNT and YYREEE (reference sequence). The chain's CDR3 is CASSLDHNEQFF. In nucleotides, the CDR3 is TGTGCCAGCAGCTTGGACCACAATGAGCAGTTCTTC.

In this sample, this clone turned up once. The gene calls are TRBV6-4 and TRBJ2-3; D not resolved. Trimming took off 0 bases at V and 3 bases at J, with 7 bases between the two ends. This CDR3 contains 14 residues. The V gene's germline CDR1 is MRHNA and CDR2 SNTAGT. CDR3 nucleotide sequence: TGTGCCAGCAGTGACTCAGTAGAAACAGATACGCAGTATTTT. Residues: CASSDSVETDTQYF.

This clone was counted once. The J gene is TRBJ2-5, the V gene TRBV28; 8 nucleotides align to TRBD2. The CDR3 spans 16 residues. Germline CDR1 and CDR2: MDHEN and SYDVKM. The trim removed 5 bases at V and 7 bases at J, leaving 15 bases unmatched. The CDR3 is CASSRSGGRSGGTQYF. In DNA form, the CDR3 reads TGTGCCAGCAGTCGTTCGGGAGGGCGCTCCGGTGGGACCCAGTACTTC.